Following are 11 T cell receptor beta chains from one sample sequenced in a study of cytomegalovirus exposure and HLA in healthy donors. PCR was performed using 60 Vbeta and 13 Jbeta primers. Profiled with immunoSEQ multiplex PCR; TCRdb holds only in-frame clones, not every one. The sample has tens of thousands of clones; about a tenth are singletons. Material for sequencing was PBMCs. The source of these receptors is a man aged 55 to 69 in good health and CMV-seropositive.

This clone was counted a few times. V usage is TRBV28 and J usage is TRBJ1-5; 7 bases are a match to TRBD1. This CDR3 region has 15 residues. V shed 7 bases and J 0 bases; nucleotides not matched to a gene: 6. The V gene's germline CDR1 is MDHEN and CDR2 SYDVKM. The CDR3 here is CASIQTGYSNQPQHF. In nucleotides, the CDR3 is TGTGCCAGCATCCAGACAGGGTATAGCAATCAGCCCCAGCATTTT.

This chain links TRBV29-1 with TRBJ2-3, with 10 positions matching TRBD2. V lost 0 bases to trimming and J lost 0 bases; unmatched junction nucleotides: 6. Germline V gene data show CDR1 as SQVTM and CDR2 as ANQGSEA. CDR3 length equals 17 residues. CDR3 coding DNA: TGCAGCGTTGAAGAAGGACTAGCGGAAAGAAGCACAGATACGCAGTATTTT. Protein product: CSVEEGLAERSTDTQYF.

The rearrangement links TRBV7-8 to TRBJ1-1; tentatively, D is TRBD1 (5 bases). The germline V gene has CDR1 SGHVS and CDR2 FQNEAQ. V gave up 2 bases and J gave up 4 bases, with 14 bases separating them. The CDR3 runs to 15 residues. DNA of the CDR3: TGTGCCAGCAGCTTATCGGGTAGGGGTATCACTGAAGCTTTCTTT. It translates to CASSLSGRGITEAFF.

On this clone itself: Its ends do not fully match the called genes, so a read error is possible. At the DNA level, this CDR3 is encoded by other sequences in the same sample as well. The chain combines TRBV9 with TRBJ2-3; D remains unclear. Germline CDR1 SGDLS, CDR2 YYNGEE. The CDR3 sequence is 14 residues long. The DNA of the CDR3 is TGTGCCAGCAGGGTATACCCGGCCACAGATAAGCAGTATTTT. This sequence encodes CASRVYPATDKQYF.

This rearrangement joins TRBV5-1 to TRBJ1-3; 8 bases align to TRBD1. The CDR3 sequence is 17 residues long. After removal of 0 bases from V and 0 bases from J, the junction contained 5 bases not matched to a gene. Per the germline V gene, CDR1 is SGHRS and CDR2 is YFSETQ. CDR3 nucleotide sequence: TGCGCCAGCAGCTTGGAGGGGACAGGCCTCTCTGGAAACACCATATATTTT. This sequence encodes CASSLEGTGLSGNTIYF.

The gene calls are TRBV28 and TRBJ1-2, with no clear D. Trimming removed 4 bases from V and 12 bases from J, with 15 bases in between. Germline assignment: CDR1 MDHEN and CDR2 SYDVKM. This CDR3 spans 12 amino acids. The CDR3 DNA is TGTGCCAGCAGTTCAGGCAGCTACCACGACACCTTC. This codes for CASSSGSYHDTF.

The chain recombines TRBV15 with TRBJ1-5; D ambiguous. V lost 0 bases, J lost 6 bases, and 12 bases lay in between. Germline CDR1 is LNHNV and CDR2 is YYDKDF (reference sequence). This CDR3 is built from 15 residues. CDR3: CATSRDRTGGQPQHF. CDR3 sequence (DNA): TGTGCCACCAGCAGAGATAGAACGGGTGGTCAGCCCCAGCATTTT.

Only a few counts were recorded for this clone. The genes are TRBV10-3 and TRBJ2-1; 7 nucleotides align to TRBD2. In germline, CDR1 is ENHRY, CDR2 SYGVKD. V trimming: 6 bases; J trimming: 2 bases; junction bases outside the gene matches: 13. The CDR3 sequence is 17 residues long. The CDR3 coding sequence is TGTGCCATCAGGCCTGCTGGCGGGAGAGCAACCTACAATGAGCAGTTCTTC. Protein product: CAIRPAGGRATYNEQFF.

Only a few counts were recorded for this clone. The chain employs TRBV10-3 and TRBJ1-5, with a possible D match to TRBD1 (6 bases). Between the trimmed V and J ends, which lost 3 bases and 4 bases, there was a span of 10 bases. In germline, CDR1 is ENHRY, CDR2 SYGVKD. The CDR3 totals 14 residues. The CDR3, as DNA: TGTGCCATCAGTGATCAGGGGCTTAATCAGCCCCAGCATTTT. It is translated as CAISDQGLNQPQHF.

DNA of the CDR3: TGTGCCAGCTCCCCTAGCACAGATACGCAGTATTTT. Translating it yields CASSPSTDTQYF. The J gene is TRBJ2-3, the V gene TRBV18, with unresolved D. The CDR3 loop spans 12 amino acids. V was cut by 6 bases and J by 0 bases, with 4 bases left in between. From germline, CDR1 is KGHSH and CDR2 LQKENI.

CDR3 DNA sequence: TGTGCCAGCGGGGACTCGGCTCCAGATACGCAGTATTTT. Translating gives CASGDSAPDTQYF. The chain is built from TRBV6-1 and TRBJ2-3; D might be TRBD2 (6 bases). The ends were cut back, 8 bases at V and 4 bases at J, with 13 bases in the middle. The CDR3 spans 13 residues. CDR1 and CDR2 from the germline V gene are MNHNS and SASEGT.